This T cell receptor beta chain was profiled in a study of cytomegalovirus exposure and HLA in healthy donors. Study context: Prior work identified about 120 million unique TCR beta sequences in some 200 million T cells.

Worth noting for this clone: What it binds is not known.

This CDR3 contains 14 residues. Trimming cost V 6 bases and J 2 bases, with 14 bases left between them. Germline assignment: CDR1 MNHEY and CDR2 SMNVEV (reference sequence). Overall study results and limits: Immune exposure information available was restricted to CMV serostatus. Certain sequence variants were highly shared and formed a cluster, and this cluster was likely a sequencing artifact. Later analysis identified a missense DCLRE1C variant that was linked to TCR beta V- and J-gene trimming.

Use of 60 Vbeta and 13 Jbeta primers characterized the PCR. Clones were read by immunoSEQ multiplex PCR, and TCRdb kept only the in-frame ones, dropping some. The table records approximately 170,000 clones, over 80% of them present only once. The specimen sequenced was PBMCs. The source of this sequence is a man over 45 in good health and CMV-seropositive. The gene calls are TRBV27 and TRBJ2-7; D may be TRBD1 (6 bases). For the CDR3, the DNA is TGTGCCAGCAGGCCAACAGGGTTCCCCTACGAGCAGTACTTC. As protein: CASRPTGFPYEQYF.